This TCR beta chain is drawn from a study of early T cells in non-severe SARS-CoV-2 infection. The wider study: Unsorted whole-blood RNA was sequenced in bulk, leaving chains unpaired.

Attachment of unique molecular identifiers was made to individual cDNA molecules. MiXCR, run by TCRdb on the 5' RACE reads, gives a single entry per CDR3 protein. The sample yields about 27,000 distinct CDR3 sequences, approximately 5.4% seen once. The CDR3 runs to 15 residues. Germline CDR1 and CDR2: SEHNR and FQNEAQ (reference sequence). The V and J ends lost 6 bases and 0 bases, in that order; junction bases with no gene match: 4. In this sample, this clonotype turned up many times. The clonotype was recovered from an adult who was a healthcare worker with PCR-confirmed SARS-CoV-2 infection or an uninfected control (not recorded which). The sample comprised whole blood. The chain carries TRBV7-9 and TRBJ2-2, with 7 bases fitting TRBD1. Here the CDR3 DNA reads TGTGCCAGCAGGGAAGGGGGCTCGAACACCGGGGAGCTGTTTTTT. Residues: CASREGGSNTGELFF. Looking up the rest from reference TRBV7-9 and TRBJ2-2 gives the full variable domain: DTGVSQNPRHKITKRGQNVTFRCDPISEHNRLYWYRQTLGQGPEFLTYFQNEAQLEKSRLLSDRFSAERPKGSFSTLEIQRTEQGDSAMYLCASREGGSNTGELFFGEGSRLTVL.